The 21 T cell receptor beta chains listed next were all sequenced from one sample in a study of Ad26.COV2.S vaccination and SARS-CoV-2 variants. Sequencing used immunoSEQ multiplex PCR; TCRdb keeps in-frame clones, though not all of them. The sample gives fewer than 800,000 clones, 89% of which show up once; approximately 1.5% is in the top ten. Treatment described: around 19 received Ad26.COV2.S at low or high dose, single or two shots; roughly 5 received placebo; per-sample allocation not given. Specimen acquisition occurred on day 63 following the initial vaccine or placebo injection. This sample comprised peripheral blood, obtained in a trial of Ad26.COV2.S vaccine versus placebo. The receptors were sampled from a person between 18 and 65 years old who received the Ad26.COV2.S COVID-19 vaccine or a placebo.

This chain connects TRBV5-6 to TRBJ1-6; no clear D gene. The CDR3 loop spans 14 amino acids. The V end lost 0 bases, the J end lost 11 bases, and 12 bases lay between the germline ends. In germline, CDR1 is SGHDT, CDR2 YYEEEE. CDR3 residues: CASSLAGRFAPLHF. The CDR3, as DNA: TGTGCCAGCAGCTTGGCCGGCCGCTTCGCACCCCTCCACTTT.

The rearrangement uses TRBV6-5 and TRBJ2-7; TRBD1 matches 8 bases. J lost 2 bases, V lost 7 bases, and 7 bases had no gene match. From germline, CDR1 is MNHEY and CDR2 SVGAGI. CDR3 length: 14 amino acids. CDR3 nucleotides: TGTGCCAGCACCCGGGACAGGCGCACCTACGAGCAGTACTTC. Its translation: CASTRDRRTYEQYF.

This chain joins TRBV11-3 and TRBJ1-5; D may be TRBD1 (6 bases). Germline V gene sequence: CDR1 SGHNT, CDR2 YENEEA. The CDR3 is 16 residues long. V was pared by 5 bases and J by 0 bases, with 14 bases between. This CDR3 is CASSILGGLSNQPQHF. CDR3 DNA sequence: TGTGCCAGCAGCATCCTCGGGGGGCTTAGCAATCAGCCCCAGCATTTT.

This chain uses TRBV6-5 with TRBJ1-6; D call uncertain. The length of the CDR3 is 16 residues. Trimming took off 0 bases at V and 5 bases at J, with 11 bases between the two ends. The V gene's germline CDR1 is MNHEY and CDR2 SVGAGI. In nucleotides, the CDR3 is TGTGCCAGCAGTTACTCGATAGGGAATGATAATTCACCCCTCCACTTT. Translating gives CASSYSIGNDNSPLHF.

V gene TRBV25-1 combines with J gene TRBJ2-3, with a tentative D call TRBD1 (6 bases). With 7 bases removed from V and 2 bases from J, the gap between germline ends came to 19 bases. CDR3 length equals 16 residues. Germline CDR1 MGHDK, CDR2 SYGVNS. The CDR3 nucleotides read TGTGCCAGCACTGGATTTCACGGGACAAACACAGATACGCAGTATTTT. This codes for CASTGFHGTNTDTQYF.

The rearrangement links TRBV18 to TRBJ2-3; D may be TRBD2 (5 bases). CDR1 is KGHSH, CDR2 LQKENI, per germline. Trimming took off 1 base at V and 6 bases at J, with 8 bases between the two ends. CDR3 length equals 13 residues. In DNA form, the CDR3 reads TGTGCCAGCTCACCACAGGGAGCGGATACGCAGTATTTT. This codes for CASSPQGADTQYF.

The genes are TRBV7-8 and TRBJ2-7, with TRBD1 matching over 7 bases. Germline V gene data show CDR1 as SGHVS and CDR2 as FQNEAQ. This CDR3 has 14 amino acids. With V trimmed by 0 bases and J by 3 bases, 2 bases remained unmatched. CDR3 coding DNA: TGTGCCAGCAGCTTAGCGGGACAGCACTACGAGCAGTACTTC. It yields the protein CASSLAGQHYEQYF.

The V gene is TRBV19, the J gene TRBJ2-2; TRBD1 aligns across 7 bases. The CDR3 length is 15 residues. Germline V gene sequence: CDR1 LNHDA, CDR2 SQIVND (reference sequence). J lost 6 bases, V lost 5 bases, and 9 bases had no gene match. The CDR3 region is CASSGRTGPAGELFF. The CDR3 bases are TGTGCCAGTAGTGGGCGGACAGGCCCCGCCGGGGAGCTGTTTTTT. The variable domain in full, with the rest retrieved from reference TRBV19 and TRBJ2-2, is DGGITQSPKYLFRKEGQNVTLSCEQNLNHDAMYWYRQDPGQGLRLIYYSQIVNDFQKGDIAEGYSVSREKKESFPLTVTSAQKNPTAFYLCASSGRTGPAGELFFGEGSRLTVL.

This rearrangement joins TRBV6-5 to TRBJ2-3; D is perhaps TRBD1 or TRBD2 (5 bases each). Germline V gives CDR1 MNHEY, CDR2 SVGAGI. V lost 0 bases, J lost 5 bases, and 15 bases lay in between. The CDR3 covers 16 residues. CDR3 DNA: TGTGCCAGCAGTTACTCGTACCCGGGGCTTAAAGATACGCAGTATTTT. This encodes CASSYSYPGLKDTQYF.

The chain links TRBV16 to TRBJ1-1, with D possibly matching TRBD1 (6 bases). The CDR3 covers 14 residues. With 0 bases removed from V and 8 bases from J, the gap between germline ends came to 13 bases. Germline V gene data show CDR1 as KGHSY and CDR2 as FQNENV. In DNA form, the CDR3 reads TGTGCCAGCAGCCAATCCGGGGGCGAGACGGAAGCTTTCTTT. Its protein is CASSQSGGETEAFF.

V usage is TRBV5-6 and J usage is TRBJ2-5; 9 nucleotides line up with TRBD2. The CDR3 loop spans 13 amino acids. The V segment lost 2 bases and the J segment 4 bases; nucleotides outside the gene matches: 0. CDR1 and CDR2 from the germline V gene are SGHDT and YYEEEE. DNA for the CDR3: TGTGCCAGCAGCTTACTAGCGGGAGAGACCCAGTACTTC. Its translation: CASSLLAGETQYF.

The chain joins TRBV6-2 or TRBV6-3 to TRBJ1-1; TRBD1 aligns across 10 bases. V lost 7 bases to trimming and J lost 8 bases; unmatched junction nucleotides: 7. The germline V gene has CDR1 MNHEY and CDR2 SVGEGT. This CDR3 is 13 amino acids long. CDR3 nucleotides: TGTGCCAGCATCCCGGGACAGGGGATAGAAGCTTTCTTT. Translating gives CASIPGQGIEAFF.

The V call is TRBV2, the J call TRBJ2-7, with a weak D call TRBD2 (5 bases). Germline lookup yields CDR1 SNHLY and CDR2 FYNNEI. The CDR3 has 12 amino acids. Trimming took 6 bases from V and 6 from J, leaving 12 bases between them. The CDR3 nucleotides are TGTGCCAGCAGAGGGCTAGCCAGCGAGCAGTACTTC. Its protein product is CASRGLASEQYF.

The chain joins TRBV6-2 or TRBV6-3 to TRBJ1-5; 10 nucleotides align to TRBD1. Germline V gene sequence: CDR1 MNHEY, CDR2 SVGEGT. V lost 4 bases and J lost 1; bases outside the gene matches: 10. The CDR3 has 18 amino acids. The CDR3 is CASSFRQGAWESNQPQHF. In DNA, the CDR3 is TGTGCCAGCAGTTTTAGACAGGGGGCTTGGGAAAGCAATCAGCCCCAGCATTTT.

The genes are TRBV21-1 and TRBJ2-2; TRBD2, the table's D call, was not compared with the DNA. TRBV21-1 is tagged as a pseudogene. The CDR3 is 18 amino acids. The CDR3 coding sequence is TGTGCCAGCAGCGAGGTAGCGGATCCATTCGCGAACACCGGGGAGCTGTTTTTT. Protein product: CASSEVADPFANTGELFF.

The gene calls are TRBV5-4 and TRBJ2-1; no definite D call. V gave up 3 bases and J gave up 5 bases, with 12 bases separating them. The germline V gene has CDR1 SGHNT and CDR2 YYREEE (reference sequence). This CDR3 spans 14 amino acids. In DNA form, the CDR3 reads TGTGCCAGCAGCTGGGCCGTGGGAAACAATGAGCAGTTCTTC. Translated: CASSWAVGNNEQFF.

The rearrangement uses TRBV5-4 and TRBJ2-1; 9 nucleotides line up with TRBD2. Germline CDR1 is SGHNT and CDR2 is YYREEE (reference sequence). Trimming removed 2 bases from V and 9 bases from J; junction bases left unmatched: 9. The CDR3 covers 15 residues. The CDR3 DNA is TGTGCCAGCAGCTTTAGCGGGAGCCTCCTGAGTGAGCAGTTCTTC. This sequence encodes CASSFSGSLLSEQFF.

The rearrangement uses TRBV7-9 and TRBJ2-2, with 7 bases aligning to TRBD2. J gave up 0 bases and V 3 bases, and 7 bases lay outside the gene matches. The germline V gene has CDR1 SEHNR and CDR2 FQNEAQ (reference sequence). CDR3 length equals 17 residues. CDR3 region: CASSFLGTTSNTGELFF. CDR3 nucleotides: TGTGCCAGCAGCTTCTTGGGGACTACTTCGAACACCGGGGAGCTGTTTTTT.

The table lists this clone with a count of one. The CDR3 region has the DNA TGTGCCAGCTCACCACGTGAAGCAGATGCTGGAAACACCATATATTTT. This gives the protein CASSPREADAGNTIYF. V is TRBV18 and J is TRBJ1-3; D is uncertain. The germline CDR1 and CDR2 sequences are KGHSH and LQKENI. V was cut by 1 base and J by 2 bases, with 12 bases left in between. This CDR3 spans 16 amino acids.

The chain uses TRBV15 and TRBJ2-1; 9 nucleotides align to TRBD1. V shed 5 bases and J 8 bases; nucleotides not matched to a gene: 10. The CDR3 loop spans 15 amino acids. The V gene's germline CDR1 is LNHNV and CDR2 YYDKDF (reference sequence). CDR3 in DNA: TGTGCCACCAGCTATCGGGACAGGGAAGGAGATGAGCAGTTCTTC. Protein: CATSYRDREGDEQFF.

This clone occurred once. The chain joins TRBV18 to TRBJ2-3, with D tentatively TRBD1 (5 bases). Trimming shortened V by 1 base and J by 1 base, and 9 bases separated the two germline ends. This CDR3 is 15 amino acids long. Germline lookup yields CDR1 KGHSH and CDR2 LQKENI. CDR3 DNA: TGTGCCAGCTCACCACGACAGACCCGCACAGATACGCAGTATTTT. It specifies CASSPRQTRTDTQYF.